This TCR beta chain originates from a study of brain T cells in children with intractable seizures. Broader study findings: Absence of clones before surgery may stem from lower sequencing depth.

Germline loops: CDR1 SGHNT, CDR2 YYREEE (reference sequence). CDR3 length: 13 amino acids. Trimming cost V 4 bases and J 5 bases; bases outside gene matches: 5. TCRdb's table, derived via immunoSEQ multiplex PCR, lists solely in-frame clones and lacks some. The repertoire holds 300,000 to 400,000 clones, with roughly 92% as singletons. Time point of the sample: blood from clinic visit 5 months post-surgery; TSC patient then seizure free. The sequenced cases were selected for having the highest brain T cell transcript signatures. Before surgery, patients took at least one anti-epileptic drug. Points on this clone: Its antigen is still unknown.

The sequencing used peripheral blood, collected more than 4 months after surgery. This chain joins TRBV5-4 and TRBJ1-1; 7 bases agree with TRBD1. This sequence originates from a boy under two years old with tuberous sclerosis and intractable seizures. This chain's CDR3 is CASSGDRGTEAFF. Here the CDR3 DNA reads TGTGCCAGCAGCGGGGACAGAGGAACTGAAGCTTTCTTT.